The 6 T cell receptor beta chains below all came from one sample that was sequenced in a study of T cell repertoires in cytomegalovirus infection (dated by TCRdb to between 2019 and 2020). The sequencer was an Illumina HiSeq 1500. Starting from the raw public reads, TCRdb applied fastp trimming at Q25, assembled clones with MiXCR and retained in-frame beta chains. A single entry per CDR3 protein holds the most common genes and DNA from its merged rows. The sample profile shows approximately 600,000 distinct CDR3 sequences; about 40% of them were found once. The leading ten clones occupy about half of the sample. No antigen is known for these receptors. What the treatment or condition label conveys for this sample: in vitro stimulation with specific CMV peptide epitopes to enrich CMV-specific T cells. Sequenced material: cultured PBMCs, taken from culture after CMV antigen stimulation. These receptors came from a human donor in good health (CMV status not recorded). Some clones in this sample may be carry-over from other donors' samples.

This clonotype was seen ten or more times. The chain uses TRBV7-2 and TRBJ2-4, with TRBD2 matching over 8 bases. V lost 3 bases to trimming and J lost 16 bases; unmatched junction nucleotides: 8. Germline V lookup: CDR1 SGHTA, CDR2 FQGNSA. The CDR3 runs to 12 residues. This CDR3 reads CASSFRSGGVYF. The CDR3 DNA sequence: TGTGCCAGCAGCTTTCGGTCCGGGGGGGTTTACTTC.

The CDR3 sequence is CASSQDLRGSETQYF. The CDR3 bases are TGTGCCAGCAGCCAAGATTTACGGGGGTCGGAGACCCAGTACTTC. The chain links TRBV4-2 to TRBJ2-5; TRBD2 might be the D (6 bases). The V gene's germline CDR1 is LGHNA and CDR2 YNFKEQ. The CDR3 has 15 amino acids. Deletions cut 0 bases from V and 5 bases from J, with 13 bases between.

This rearrangement joins TRBV9 to TRBJ1-2, with TRBD1 matching 10 bases. The CDR3 consists of 13 residues. Germline CDR1 and CDR2: SGDLS and YYNGEE. The J segment lost 6 bases and the V segment lost 4 bases, leaving 3 bases of the junction unmatched. CDR3 protein: CASSRGTGDGYTF. For the CDR3, the DNA is TGTGCCAGCAGCCGTGGGACAGGGGATGGCTACACCTTC.

This clonotype was found a few times. This rearrangement joins TRBV20-1 to TRBJ2-2; weak D call: TRBD1 (8 bases). V was shortened by 3 bases and J by 1 base, with 18 bases between the two germline ends. The germline V gene has CDR1 DFQATT and CDR2 SNEGSKA (reference sequence). The CDR3 is 17 amino acids. This CDR3 is CSASRDRRGRNTGELFF. The CDR3 coding sequence is TGCAGTGCTAGTAGGGACAGGCGCGGGAGGAACACCGGGGAGCTGTTTTTT.

This clonotype was observed a few times. This chain connects TRBV7-2 to TRBJ2-1, with 9 positions matching TRBD2. Per the germline V gene, CDR1 is SGHTA and CDR2 is FQGNSA. V was pared by 6 bases and J by 8 bases, with 8 bases of the junction left unmatched. The CDR3 contains 14 residues. The CDR3 bases are TGTGCCAGCAGGGCAGAGCGGGAGGTCCATGAGCAGTTCTTC. Protein: CASRAEREVHEQFF.

The V call is TRBV15, the J call TRBJ1-5, with D unclear. The CDR3 consists of 15 residues. Germline V CDR1 and CDR2: LNHNV, YYDKDF (reference sequence). With 2 bases removed from V and 2 bases from J, the gap between germline ends came to 10 bases. The CDR3 sequence: CATSRSGMGNQPQHF. CDR3 sequence (DNA): TGTGCCACCAGCAGATCTGGGATGGGCAATCAGCCCCAGCATTTT.